This TCR beta chain was documented in a study of T cell repertoires in cytomegalovirus infection. Study-wide background: Alongside well-studied HLA-B-restricted CMV epitopes, recently identified HLA-C-restricted CMV epitopes were also used.

Concerning this clonotype itself: The antigen is undetermined.

TCRdb used MiXCR to reprocess the reads, holding one entry per CDR3 protein. This table holds 700,000 to 850,000 distinct CDR3 sequences, 30% to 35% found once. General study points: Clonotypes of TCR beta that were HLA-C-restricted and CMV-specific dominated the ex vivo response.

CDR3 length equals 13 residues. V was trimmed by 0 bases and J by 6 bases, leaving 10 bases between them. Germline-derived CDR1 and CDR2 are SGHDT and YYEEEE. The chain links TRBV5-6 to TRBJ2-7; D might be TRBD1 or TRBD2, each matching 5 bases. This material consisted of cultured CD8+ T cells from PBMCs, taken from culture after CMV antigen stimulation. The TCR sequence derives from a human donor in good health (CMV status not recorded). Some clones in this sample may be carry-over from other donors' samples. The CDR3 DNA reads TGTGCCAGCAGCTTGGGGACGAGGGGCGAGCAGTACGTC. Protein sequence: CASSLGTRGEQYV.